This T cell receptor (beta chain) was recovered during a study of blood T cell repertoires in COVID-19. Per the authors' pipeline: Reference gene primers were amplified, and this amplification served to estimate nucleated cell counts. Profiling relied on immunoSEQ multiplex PCR, and the TCRdb table lists in-frame clones only, not all of them. V, J and clone size reflect that table, while D and trimming were determined from the DNA. The sample lists about 150,000 clones; 84% were seen once. Per the germline V gene, CDR1 is MNHEY and CDR2 is SMNVEV (reference sequence). V was clipped by 5 bases and J by 5 bases, with 22 bases between them. CDR3 length: 16 residues. Seattle participants joined during active infection and were tracked over time. About this clone: Other DNA sequences in this specimen translate into the identical CDR3.

The chain combines TRBV27 with TRBJ2-7; tentatively, D is TRBD2 (5 bases). The TCR originated in a man aged 30-40 years with COVID-19, enrolled during active disease. Sequences were obtained from peripheral blood. This chain's CDR3 is CASSPTSRGSHDEQYF. In DNA form, the CDR3 reads TGTGCCAGCAGTCCGACCTCTAGAGGGAGTCATGACGAGCAGTACTTC.